This T cell receptor (beta chain) was recovered during a study of cytomegalovirus exposure and HLA in healthy donors. The PCR contained 60 Vbeta and 13 Jbeta primers. Sequenced by immunoSEQ multiplex PCR; TCRdb stores in-frame clones only, minus some. The sample records 90,000 to 120,000 clones, more than 65% being singletons. There are 11 residues in the CDR3. The V end was cut by 6 bases, the J end by 3 bases, with 6 bases between. The germline CDR1 and CDR2 sequences are MNHEY and SVGAGI. The sequenced material came from PBMCs. The TCR originated in a man aged 30 to 39 in good health and CMV-seronegative. The genes are TRBV6-5 and TRBJ2-7, with no clear D. The CDR3 protein is CASRHSYEQYF. CDR3 nucleotide sequence: TGTGCCAGCAGGCATAGCTACGAGCAGTACTTC.